This T cell receptor beta chain was recovered during a study of shared clonotypes between healthy human individuals. At the level of the study: Three plates each covered CD4 naive and memory; CD8 naive two, CD8 memory one.

A note on this clone: Its antigen is unknown.

General study points: Non-shared clonotypes had lower generation probabilities than clonotypes shared by all four sorted-subset donors.

Positively selected for CCR7, the CD45RO-negative cells used as naive CD8 cells excluded terminally differentiated effector memory CD45RA+ cells. Sequenced by immunoSEQ multiplex PCR; TCRdb stores in-frame clones only, minus some. The data contain millions of clones, under 95% of them seen just once; the ten biggest clones take up more than 1.5%. Germline-derived CDR1 and CDR2 are WSHSY and SAAADI. With V trimmed by 6 bases and J by 3 bases, 16 bases remained unmatched. CDR3 size: 18 residues. The chain combines TRBV10-2 with TRBJ2-2, with 7 bases that match TRBD2. The source material was naive CD8+ T cells from PBMCs. This sequence originates from a man younger than 30 in good health. Some clones in this sample may be carry-over from other donors' samples. Here the CDR3 DNA reads TGCGCCAGCAGAGGGGTACTAGCGAAGGGTGTCGACACCGGGGAGCTGTTTTTT. Amino acid sequence: CASRGVLAKGVDTGELFF.